The sequence of this T cell receptor (beta chain) was determined in a study of vaccination and CD4 T cells after COVID-19. Study-wide context: Two of the convalescents were Hispanic, and the group consisted of six males and four females. Post-vaccine specimens were obtained a median roughly 74 days after dose two (range 14 to 241).

This clonotype showed up just a few times. Its antigen is still unknown. Treatment noted: roughly 10-day PBMC culture with coronavirus spike peptide pools or control peptides (ViraFEST assay). PCR tests turned positive between March and December 2020, before US Alpha, Beta and Delta variants. The CDR3 has 15 amino acids. Trimming removed 0 bases from V and 0 bases from J, with 9 bases in between. CDR1 and CDR2 from the germline V gene are SGHRS and YFSETQ. Oncomine TCR Beta short-read sequencing was applied to DNA from cultured CD4+ T cells. TCRdb reprocessed the PCR reads via MiXCR and lists one record per CDR3 protein. The sample shows under 4,500 distinct CDR3 sequences, less than 25% of them seen only once.

This chain links TRBV5-1 with TRBJ1-2; maybe TRBD1 (5 bases). What was sequenced was CD4+ T cells from blood, cultured in vitro. This clonotype originated in a human donor who had recovered from COVID-19. As DNA, the CDR3 is TGCGCCAGCAGCTTGGAGGCAGGGCCTAACTATGGCTACACCTTC. It is translated as CASSLEAGPNYGYTF.